This T cell receptor beta chain was recorded in a study of T cells in women clearing cervical HPV infection. Looking at the study overall: Women with histologically confirmed HPV16-related CIN3 or worse, 2 with invasive cancer, served as cases.

The CDR3 loop spans 13 amino acids. The V end was cut by 6 bases, the J end by 1 base, with 12 bases between. Germline assignment: CDR1 SQVTM and CDR2 ANQGSEA. Method: immunoSEQ multiplex PCR; TCRdb's copy keeps in-frame clones and lacks some. The sample is made up of about 27,000 clones, and the top ten hold around 10% of it. A note on this clone: The read ends 3 residues early relative to the CDR3; the germline J gene fills the gap.

The sequence was collected from a woman between 18 and 75 years old with a cervical HPV16 infection that either progressed to CIN3+ or cleared (not recorded which). Sequenced: blood buffy coat. The chain uses TRBV29-1 and TRBJ1-1; TRBD1 is a possible D gene (6 bases). The CDR3 reads CSVHGQWNTEAFF. Incomplete CDR3 DNA: TGCAGCGTCCACGGACAGTGGAACACTGAA.